This T cell receptor beta chain was captured by sequencing in a study of blood T cell repertoires in COVID-19. Study-wide background: COVID-19 samples collected from the United States, Italy and Spain covered acute and convalescent phases. From T cells, B-cell-depleted T cells, or PBMCs came the material, which was cDNA or gDNA.

The CDR3 length is 14 residues. V lost 0 bases to trimming and J lost 3 bases, with 10 bases between them. Germline CDR1 is SGHRS and CDR2 is YFSETQ. This clone was seen a handful of times. The sample holds other DNA sequences that translate to the same CDR3. Authors' data handling: The assay estimated nucleated cells by amplifying reference gene primers. The protocol was immunoSEQ multiplex PCR, while the TCRdb copy is restricted to in-frame clones and leaves out a portion. From that table come the V and J calls and clone size; the DNA was used to work out D and trimming. The data show more than 130,000 clones, with under 85% seen just once and around 6.8% held by the top ten.

The TCR was taken from a human donor in a cohort sampled during active COVID-19. The genes are TRBV5-1 and TRBJ2-7, with no clear D. Sample: peripheral blood. The CDR3 DNA is TGCGCCAGCAGCTTGGTTGGGCAAAGCTACGAGCAGTACTTC. Amino acids: CASSLVGQSYEQYF.